The 16 T cell receptor beta chains given below trace back to one sample, sequenced in a study of T cells in tumors after PD-1 blockade. Assay used: immunoSEQ multiplex PCR; TCRdb lists only in-frame clones, some missing. The data show about 59,000 clones, with about 80% seen just once and 13% held by the top ten. The specimen comprised PBMCs, sampled before anti-PD-1 treatment. Receptors were obtained from a human donor with basal cell carcinoma.

The rearrangement joins TRBV5-1 to TRBJ2-5; 7 bases line up with TRBD1. J was trimmed by 1 base and V by 4 bases; bases with no gene match: 4. The CDR3 length is 14 residues. In germline, CDR1 is SGHRS, CDR2 YFSETQ. CDR3 sequence reads: CASSQGESQETQYF. In nucleotides, the CDR3 is TGCGCCAGCAGCCAGGGGGAGTCCCAAGAGACCCAGTACTTC.

In this sample, this clone turned up once. This sequence joins TRBV6-1 and TRBJ1-1; unclear D gene. This CDR3 comprises 14 residues. The germline V gene encodes CDR1 MNHNS and CDR2 SASEGT. V was trimmed by 0 bases and J by 4 bases, leaving 9 bases between them. The CDR3 DNA reads as TGTGCCAGCAGTGAAGCGGACGACGGCACTGAAGCTTTCTTT. As protein: CASSEADDGTEAFF.

The rearrangement uses TRBV6-6 and TRBJ2-1; 7 bases line up with TRBD2. The germline CDR1 and CDR2 sequences are MNHNY and SVGAGI (reference sequence). CDR3 length equals 17 residues. V gave up 6 bases and J gave up 3 bases; unmatched junction bases: 14. The CDR3 region has the DNA TGTGCCAGCAGCCGAGTACCGAGCGGGGCAGGCTACAATGAGCAGTTCTTC. Its protein product is CASSRVPSGAGYNEQFF.

CDR3 sequence (DNA): TGTGCCAGCAGCGTCGGGACGGGTGATCCAGATACGCAGTATTTT. Translating gives CASSVGTGDPDTQYF. This chain connects TRBV3-1 (or the pseudogene TRBV3-2) to TRBJ2-3; D is possibly TRBD1 or TRBD2 (5 bases each). CDR3 length: 15 amino acids. Per the germline V gene, CDR1 is LGHDT and CDR2 is YNNKEL (reference sequence). V gave up 5 bases and J gave up 4 bases, with 16 bases separating them.

The V gene is TRBV6-6, the J gene TRBJ1-2; D might be TRBD1 (6 bases). Germline CDR1 is MNHNY and CDR2 is SVGAGI (reference sequence). Trimming pared 6 bases from V and 0 bases from J, leaving 14 bases between. This CDR3 comprises 15 residues. CDR3 bases: TGTGCCAGCAGCTTTCGACAGGAGCCTAACTATGGCTACACCTTC. Translating gives CASSFRQEPNYGYTF.

This chain connects TRBV3-1 (or the pseudogene TRBV3-2) to TRBJ1-6; the match to TRBD1 covers 9 bases. After removal of 4 bases from V and 6 bases from J, the junction contained 7 bases not matched to a gene. This CDR3 comprises 16 residues. Germline V gives CDR1 LGHDT, CDR2 YNNKEL (reference sequence). The CDR3 loop reads CASSRSGTGFNSPLHF. CDR3 DNA sequence: TGTGCCAGCAGCCGTTCCGGGACAGGGTTTAATTCACCCCTCCACTTT.

This clone was observed once. The chain uses TRBV6-1 and TRBJ2-5; possibly TRBD1 or TRBD2 for D (6 bases each). Trimming removed 2 bases at V and 5 bases at J, with 9 bases between. CDR3 length equals 13 residues. Germline lookup yields CDR1 MNHNS and CDR2 SASEGT. CDR3 region: CASSERRGETQYF. CDR3 bases: TGTGCCAGCAGTGAAAGGAGGGGGGAGACCCAGTACTTC.

The chain employs TRBV18 and TRBJ1-5; 8 positions match TRBD1. This CDR3 spans 14 amino acids. Germline lookup yields CDR1 KGHSH and CDR2 LQKENI. V was clipped by 6 bases and J by 7 bases; unmatched bases: 8. Written as DNA, the CDR3 is TGTGCCAGCTCGCAAGGACAGGGCGGCCAGCCCCAGCATTTT. It codes for CASSQGQGGQPQHF.

This clone has just a few counts. The rearrangement uses TRBV30 and TRBJ2-1; 12 bases align to TRBD1. CDR1 and CDR2 (germline): GTSNPN, SVGIG (reference sequence). The CDR3 loop spans 14 amino acids. V shed 1 base, J shed 8 bases, and the junction held 3 bases outside the gene matches. CDR3 sequence (DNA): TGTGCCTGGAGTGGGGGACAGGGGGCCCATGAGCAGTTCTTC. Translated: CAWSGGQGAHEQFF.

The chain uses TRBV2 and TRBJ1-1, with D hard to call. CDR1 is SNHLY and CDR2 is FYNNEI in the germline V gene. The V end lost 7 bases, the J end lost 0 bases, and 9 bases lay between the germline ends. The CDR3 is 13 residues long. CDR3 DNA: TGTGCCAGCAAGCTTGGATTGAACACTGAAGCTTTCTTT. This gives the protein CASKLGLNTEAFF.

This sequence joins TRBV7-9 and TRBJ1-5, with a weak D call TRBD1 (5 bases). With 5 bases removed from V and 2 bases from J, the gap between germline ends came to 13 bases. CDR1 is SEHNR and CDR2 is FQNEAQ in the germline V gene (reference sequence). CDR3 length: 15 amino acids. The CDR3 reads CASSVARDGNQPQHF. DNA for the CDR3: TGTGCCAGCAGCGTCGCTCGGGACGGCAATCAGCCCCAGCATTTT.

The count of this clone is one. V gene TRBV6-5 combines with J gene TRBJ1-6; D is possibly TRBD1 (6 bases). The germline CDR1 and CDR2 sequences are MNHEY and SVGAGI. The CDR3 extends over 14 amino acids. Trimming cost V 7 bases and J 6 bases, with 13 bases left between them. In DNA form, the CDR3 reads TGTGCCAGCAACTATGGACAGTCTAATTCACCCCTCCACTTT. Translating gives CASNYGQSNSPLHF.

The chain recombines TRBV2 with TRBJ2-7, with 9 nucleotides matching TRBD2. This CDR3 region has 16 residues. Germline trimming cut 8 bases from V and 0 bases from J; bases unmatched to any gene: 11. CDR1 is SNHLY, CDR2 FYNNEI, per germline. In DNA form, the CDR3 reads TGTGCCAGCCAATTCCCAGGTAGCGGGAGCTCCTACGAGCAGTACTTC. Protein sequence: CASQFPGSGSSYEQYF.

V and J are TRBV25-1 and TRBJ1-1; 7 nucleotides line up with TRBD1. The CDR3 is made up of 15 amino acids. Germline V gene lookup returns CDR1 MGHDK and CDR2 SYGVNS. V was clipped by 9 bases and J by 4 bases; unmatched bases: 14. The CDR3 DNA follows: TGTGCCAGTACTACTACCCGACAGGGACGCACTGAAGCTTTCTTT. Protein sequence: CASTTTRQGRTEAFF.

The chain joins TRBV9 to TRBJ2-2; TRBD1 is a possible D gene (5 bases). The CDR3 has 13 amino acids. Trimming stripped 4 bases from V and 6 bases from J, with 10 bases between. The germline CDR1 and CDR2 sequences are SGDLS and YYNGEE. In DNA form, the CDR3 reads TGTGCCAGCAGCCTGGGGCGAGCCGGGGAGCTGTTTTTT. Amino acid sequence: CASSLGRAGELFF. The full variable domain, rest sourced from reference TRBV9 and TRBJ2-2, is DSGVTQTPKHLITATGQRVTLRCSPRSGDLSVYWYQQSLDQGLQFLIQYYNGEERAKGNILERFSAQQFPDLHSELNLSSLELGDSALYFCASSLGRAGELFFGEGSRLTVL.

Here the CDR3 DNA reads TGTGCCAGCAGTTACCCGGGACAATCGAACACTGAAGCTTTCTTT. Translating gives CASSYPGQSNTEAFF. V usage is TRBV6-6 and J usage is TRBJ1-1; weak D call: TRBD1 (6 bases). This CDR3 contains 15 residues. Looked up from germline, CDR1 is MNHNY and CDR2 is SVGAGI (reference sequence). V shed 2 bases and J shed 1 base, with 11 bases lying between them.